The T cell receptor beta chain under discussion was sequenced for a study of CD8 T cells in Susac syndrome. Random hexamers were used to reverse transcribe the RNA input (roughly 0.5 to 1 ug). The authors amplified TCR beta CDR3 across 54 Vbeta and 13 Jbeta using immunoSEQ multiplex PCR. TCRdb reprocessed the immunoSEQ multiplex PCR reads with MiXCR, giving one entry per CDR3 protein. The sample has hundreds of thousands of distinct CDR3 sequences; over 85% are singletons. This CDR3 has 15 residues. Between the trimmed V and J ends, which lost 7 bases and 0 bases, there was a span of 13 bases. Germline V gene lookup returns CDR1 MNHNS and CDR2 SASEGT.

This chain joins TRBV6-1 and TRBJ2-1; D not certain. The TCR sequence derives from a human donor with multiple sclerosis. The sequencing sample was made of CD4+ T cells from PBMCs. CDR3 sequence reads: CASIPQETSYNEQFF. The CDR3 nucleotides read TGTGCCAGCATCCCCCAGGAGACCTCCTACAATGAGCAGTTCTTC.